These 15 T cell receptor beta chains share one sample of origin, sequenced in a study of blood T cell repertoires in COVID-19. Assay used: immunoSEQ multiplex PCR; TCRdb lists only in-frame clones, some missing. Among 250,000 to 350,000 clones listed, nearly 90% were seen once. The sequenced material came from PBMCs or T cells enriched from blood (not recorded which). The source is a woman aged 18-35 years with acute COVID-19.

The J gene is TRBJ2-2, the V gene TRBV5-1; unclear D gene. Germline values: CDR1 SGHRS, CDR2 YFSETQ. The CDR3 covers 16 residues. V gave up 3 bases and J gave up 2 bases, with 14 bases separating them. The CDR3 DNA reads TGCGCCAGCAGCTACCTTGGCGGAGTAAACACCGGGGAGCTGTTTTTT. Protein product: CASSYLGGVNTGELFF.

The V gene is TRBV28, the J gene TRBJ1-3; 10 bases are a match to TRBD1. This CDR3 comprises 15 residues. Germline CDR1 MDHEN, CDR2 SYDVKM. Losses at the gene ends were 5 bases for V and 7 bases for J; bases not matched to a gene: 8. CDR3 residues: CASSPQDRGPNTIYF. CDR3 nucleotide sequence: TGTGCCAGCAGTCCGCAAGACAGGGGGCCCAACACCATATATTTT.

This chain joins TRBV9 and TRBJ1-6; D is undetermined. This CDR3 spans 14 amino acids. Trimming took off 4 bases at V and 7 bases at J, with 12 bases between the two ends. Germline V gene sequence: CDR1 SGDLS, CDR2 YYNGEE. The CDR3 loop reads CASSTGPGNSPLHF. The CDR3 DNA sequence: TGTGCCAGCAGCACTGGTCCGGGGAATTCACCCCTCCACTTT.

With respect to this clone: The identical CDR3 is also encoded by other nucleotide sequences in the sample. The V gene is TRBV7-3, the J gene TRBJ2-2; 8 bases are shared with TRBD1. After removal of 3 bases from V and 2 bases from J, the junction contained 2 bases not matched to a gene. Germline assignment: CDR1 SGHTA and CDR2 FQGTGA. The CDR3 covers 15 residues. The CDR3 sequence: CASSLQGANTGELFF. CDR3 DNA: TGTGCCAGCAGCTTGCAGGGGGCAAACACCGGGGAGCTGTTTTTT.

The J gene is TRBJ1-3, the V gene TRBV27; TRBD1 matches at 8 bases. V lost 6 bases to trimming and J lost 4 bases; unmatched junction nucleotides: 2. From germline, CDR1 is MNHEY and CDR2 SMNVEV (reference sequence). There are 13 residues in the CDR3. The CDR3 reads CASRRTGGNTIYF. CDR3 DNA: TGTGCCAGCAGACGGACAGGGGGAAACACCATATATTTT.

The chain employs TRBV12-5 and TRBJ2-2, with 7 bases aligning to TRBD1. With 5 bases clipped from V and 5 bases from J, the junction kept 11 bases outside the gene matches. The CDR3 runs 16 residues. The germline CDR1 and CDR2 sequences are LGHNT and FRNRAP. In nucleotides, the CDR3 is TGTGCTAGTGGTCCGGGAACAGGGGCGGTAACCGGGGAGCTGTTTTTT. Its protein is CASGPGTGAVTGELFF.

CDR3 region: CASSLIRGGGPSRDTQYF. The CDR3, as DNA: TGTGCCAGCAGCTTGATTCGCGGCGGAGGGCCCAGTCGCGATACGCAGTATTTT. The rearrangement links TRBV5-8 to TRBJ2-3, with a tentative D call TRBD2 (6 bases). This CDR3 is built from 18 residues. V was trimmed by 1 base and J by 6 bases, leaving 24 bases between them. In germline, CDR1 is SGHTS, CDR2 YDEGEE. Full variable domain (remainder filled in from reference TRBV5-8 and TRBJ2-3): EAGVTQSPTHLIKTRGQQATLRCSPISGHTSVYWYQQALGLGLQFLLWYDEGEERNRGNFPPRFSGRQFPNYSSELNVNALELEDSALYLCASSLIRGGGPSRDTQYFGPGTRLTVL.

The gene calls are TRBV6-6 and TRBJ2-7; 8 bases fit TRBD2. CDR1 MNHNY and CDR2 SVGAGI come from the germline V gene (reference sequence). The J segment lost 5 bases and the V segment lost 10 bases, leaving 7 bases of the junction unmatched. This CDR3 spans 12 amino acids. The CDR3 loop reads CATAGEIHEQYF. For the CDR3, the DNA is TGTGCCACAGCGGGAGAGATCCACGAGCAGTACTTC.

The chain combines TRBV7-9 with TRBJ2-7; TRBD2 agrees at 16 bases. Germline V gene lookup returns CDR1 SEHNR and CDR2 FQNEAQ (reference sequence). V lost 5 bases to trimming and J lost 2 bases; unmatched junction nucleotides: 6. CDR3 length equals 17 residues. The chain's CDR3 is CASSRNGTSGRAYEQYF. The CDR3 bases are TGTGCCAGCAGCCGGAACGGGACTAGCGGGAGGGCCTACGAGCAGTACTTC.

This chain joins TRBV5-1 and TRBJ1-2, with TRBD1 identical over 9 bases. CDR3 length: 16 residues. V lost 0 bases to trimming and J lost 8 bases; unmatched junction nucleotides: 11. Germline V lookup: CDR1 SGHRS, CDR2 YFSETQ. CDR3 residues: CASSLGDRAYNLGYTF. CDR3 in DNA: TGCGCCAGCAGCTTGGGGGACAGGGCATATAACCTGGGCTACACCTTC.

This clone occurred once. The chain has TRBV28 and TRBJ1-2, with D hard to call. Between the trimmed V and J ends, which lost 2 bases and 6 bases, there was a span of 10 bases. CDR1 is MDHEN and CDR2 is SYDVKM in the germline V gene. The CDR3 covers 13 residues. The CDR3 DNA follows: TGTGCCAGCAGTTTAAGAGGCTCTCATGGCTACACCTTC. It yields the protein CASSLRGSHGYTF.

This chain connects TRBV3-1 (or the pseudogene TRBV3-2) to TRBJ1-2; tentative D call: TRBD1 (6 bases). Germline V gene data show CDR1 as LGHDT and CDR2 as YNNKEL (reference sequence). Trimming pared 2 bases from V and 2 bases from J, leaving 9 bases between. The CDR3 runs 14 residues. CDR3 nucleotide sequence: TGTGCCAGCAGCCAACTCACAGGGAACTATGGCTACACCTTC. Translation gives CASSQLTGNYGYTF.

The chain carries TRBV6-5 and TRBJ2-7, with D possibly matching TRBD2 (5 bases). The CDR3 extends over 13 amino acids. The V end lost 2 bases, the J end lost 3 bases, and 8 bases lay between the germline ends. Looked up from germline, CDR1 is MNHEY and CDR2 is SVGAGI. The CDR3 spells CASSYGLNYEQYF. The CDR3 DNA follows: TGTGCCAGCAGTTACGGACTGAACTACGAGCAGTACTTC.

The chain has TRBV3-1 (or the pseudogene TRBV3-2) and TRBJ1-5; 7 positions agree with TRBD1. V shed 1 base and J 4 bases; nucleotides not matched to a gene: 7. The germline V gene has CDR1 LGHDT and CDR2 YNNKEL (reference sequence). This CDR3 region has 16 residues. CDR3 nucleotides: TGTGCCAGCAGCCAAGGGGTCCAGGGGGTAAATCAGCCCCAGCATTTT. Its translation: CASSQGVQGVNQPQHF.

V gene TRBV5-1 combines with J gene TRBJ2-7; D possibly corresponds to TRBD2 (5 bases). The CDR3 has 15 residues. CDR1 and CDR2 from the germline V gene are SGHRS and YFSETQ. Trimming cost V 0 bases and J 1 base, with 11 bases left between them. The DNA of the CDR3 is TGCGCCAGCAGCTTGGCCGAGGGCTTGTCCTACGAGCAGTACTTC. Amino acids: CASSLAEGLSYEQYF.